Here is one T cell receptor beta chain with its context. This clone was found once. Its cognate antigen has yet to be identified. No clone much larger than this one lies a single base away; base qualities are absent. Including the terminal cysteine and phenylalanine, the CDR3 comprises 15 residues. Only the CDR3 part of the read is kept: 45 bases, read in frame from the first base. The germline V and J ends show losses of 1 base and 5 bases respectively, and no gene match explains 7 bases of the junction. From the germline V gene, CDR1 is SNHLY and CDR2 is FYNNEI. The sample belongs to a study of blood T cell repertoires in COVID-19 (TCRdb year 2020). About the full investigation: The collaborator samples originated in the United States, Italy and Spain and spanned the acute and convalescent phases of COVID-19. The prospective study material was composed of cDNA or gDNA derived from T cells, B-cell-depleted T cells, or PBMCs. Subjects who had been exposed to COVID-19, were actively infected with it, or had recovered from it provided the deeply sampled blood TCRbeta repertoires that made up the dataset. The repertoires were released in a freely available public database meant as a resource for research on the immune response to SARS-CoV-2. The samples were drawn from two sources: the first 160 participants of the ongoing ImmuneRACE study, and over 1,000 subjects contributed by 6 global collaborators. A de-identified subject ID, COVID-19 status, age in years and sex were almost always included in the sample metadata. Where available, HLA class I and class II types were taken from metadata supplied by the sample provider and were not determined by assay-based typing. Overall study outcomes, separate from this receptor: The amount of clinical and demographic metadata varied by source and participant and was provided uncurated.

TCRbeta CDR3 regions were amplified from genomic DNA using the immunoSEQ Assay, a bias-controlled multiplex PCR. For the original study's pipeline: Nucleated cell counts per sample were estimated from amplification of reference gene primers within the assay. To quantify the absolute abundance of each unique TCRbeta CDR3 rearrangement, sequence reads were collapsed and filtered. Productive Simpson clonality was computed per sample as the square root of Simpson's diversity index over productive rearrangements. TCRdb stores this immuneACCESS table with in-frame sequences only. Part of the clones is absent; in the studies checked, under half of the shortfall reflects unresolved V genes, and no reason is known for the rest. D and trimming were read from the DNA, whereas the V and J calls and clone size are those reported in that table. This sample has over 200,000 clones in its table, and 80% to 90% of those were observed once. Of the sample, approximately 9% falls within the top ten clones.

Participants in the prospective study were aged about 18 to 90 years, lived in approximately 26 United States geographic areas, and enrolled through a virtual design. To assign participants to cohorts, the prospective study relied on clinical history that participants themselves reported in a screening survey and a study questionnaire. ImmuneRACE Cohort 3 recovered participants were defined by two consecutive negative NP/OP PCR tests, healthcare professional clearance, or symptom resolution. In the prospective study, whole blood, serum and a nasopharyngeal or oropharyngeal swab were collected from each participant by mobile phlebotomists. Additional blood draws and questionnaires over a roughly two-month period could optionally be provided by prospective study participants. Before DNA extraction, blood samples from the prospective study were shipped at room temperature or frozen.

Sequenced: PBMCs or T cells enriched from blood (not recorded which). The chain was built from TRBV2 and TRBJ2-7, and TRBD2 aligns with 8 junction nucleotides. The sequence was collected from a man aged 35-49 years who had recovered from COVID-19. The DNA sequence is as follows: TGTGCCAGCAGTGAAGTTGGACTAGCTCGGAACGAGCAGTACTTC. It translates as CASSEVGLARNEQYF.